A single sample is the source of the 20 T cell receptor beta chains below, sequenced in a study of OX40 agonist ivuxolimab in advanced cancers. Sequencing was performed with immunoSEQ multiplex PCR; in TCRdb, only in-frame clones are kept and a portion is missing. Of 80,000 to 100,000 clones listed, about 91% are singletons. This material consisted of CD4+ or CD8+ T cells sorted from blood, taken in a trial of the OX40 agonist ivuxolimab. The receptors shown here come from an adult with an advanced solid tumor such as melanoma, head and neck, liver or kidney cancer.

The chain joins TRBV5-4 to TRBJ2-3, with 10 bases lining up with TRBD2. Losses at the gene ends were 6 bases for V and 3 bases for J; bases not matched to a gene: 13. CDR1 and CDR2 (germline): SGHNT, YYREEE (reference sequence). The CDR3 runs to 17 residues. The CDR3 here is CASTKELLAGVTDTQYF. CDR3 in DNA: TGTGCCAGCACCAAGGAGCTCCTAGCGGGAGTGACAGATACGCAGTATTTT.

The V gene is TRBV7-8, the J gene TRBJ1-1, with D uncertain. CDR3 length equals 14 residues. The V gene's germline CDR1 is SGHVS and CDR2 FQNEAQ. V gave up 5 bases and J gave up 4 bases, with 14 bases separating them. The DNA for the CDR3 is TGTGCCAGCAGCACCGACGGACGGTCCACTGAAGCTTTCTTT. Protein: CASSTDGRSTEAFF.

J is TRBJ2-7 and V is TRBV5-4; D gene unclear. Trimming stripped 2 bases from V and 1 base from J, with 7 bases between. The CDR3 extends over 13 amino acids. From germline, CDR1 is SGHNT and CDR2 YYREEE (reference sequence). CDR3: CASSLAGSYEQYF. DNA of the CDR3: TGTGCCAGCAGCTTAGCCGGGTCCTACGAGCAGTACTTC. Variable domain in full (rest from reference TRBV5-4 and TRBJ2-7): ETGVTQSPTHLIKTRGQQVTLRCSSQSGHNTVSWYQQALGQGPQFIFQYYREEENGRGNFPPRFSGLQFPNYSSELNVNALELDDSALYLCASSLAGSYEQYFGPGTRLTVT.

V is TRBV6-4 and J is TRBJ2-1; 10 bases are shared with TRBD2. Germline V gene data show CDR1 as MRHNA and CDR2 as SNTAGT. V gave up 3 bases and J gave up 3 bases; unmatched junction bases: 2. The CDR3 length is 15 residues. The CDR3 is CASSEERGGYNEQFF. As DNA, the CDR3 is TGTGCCAGCAGTGAGGAGCGGGGGGGCTACAATGAGCAGTTCTTC.

The chain recombines TRBV29-1 with TRBJ1-1, with 7 nucleotides matching TRBD1. Germline V CDR1 and CDR2: SQVTM, ANQGSEA. The CDR3 length is 12 residues. The ends lost 1 base at V and 5 bases at J; junction bases unmatched: 1. The CDR3 DNA follows: TGCAGCGTTGAAGGGGGACAGACTGAAGCTTTCTTT. This encodes CSVEGGQTEAFF.

This sequence joins TRBV9 and TRBJ2-4; D might be TRBD2 (6 bases). Germline values: CDR1 SGDLS, CDR2 YYNGEE. The ends were cut back, 0 bases at V and 4 bases at J, with 11 bases in the middle. The CDR3 runs to 15 residues. As DNA, the CDR3 is TGTGCCAGCAGCGTAGGGGCTAGCGATAAAAACATTCAGTACTTC. It specifies CASSVGASDKNIQYF.

The V gene is TRBV6-1, the J gene TRBJ1-6; 7 bases are shared with TRBD1. This CDR3 contains 17 residues. V was pared by 0 bases and J by 6 bases, with 8 bases of the junction left unmatched. In germline, CDR1 is MNHNS, CDR2 SASEGT. For the CDR3, the DNA is TGTGCCAGCAGTGAAGCCCAATGGGGGACAGCTAATTCACCCCTCCACTTT. The encoded protein is CASSEAQWGTANSPLHF.

This chain connects TRBV10-3 to TRBJ1-2; D unresolved. CDR3 length: 15 amino acids. Germline loops: CDR1 ENHRY, CDR2 SYGVKD. V was cut by 2 bases and J by 0 bases, with 10 bases left in between. Here the CDR3 reads CAISEAGGANYGYTF. As DNA, the CDR3 is TGTGCCATCAGTGAGGCAGGAGGCGCTAACTATGGCTACACCTTC.

This chain links TRBV9 with TRBJ2-1; 9 bases are shared with TRBD2. Germline V CDR1 and CDR2: SGDLS, YYNGEE. V lost 0 bases and J lost 5; bases outside the gene matches: 3. The CDR3 runs to 15 residues. The chain's CDR3 is CASSVGAGGHNEQFF. The CDR3 nucleotides read TGTGCCAGCAGCGTAGGGGCGGGGGGGCACAATGAGCAGTTCTTC.

The V gene is TRBV9, the J gene TRBJ2-1; TRBD2 matches at 8 bases. The CDR3 has 15 residues. Germline lookup yields CDR1 SGDLS and CDR2 YYNGEE. V shed 3 bases, J shed 8 bases, and the junction held 10 bases outside the gene matches. The CDR3 here is CASSETPGGLYEQFF. The CDR3 DNA reads TGTGCCAGCAGCGAGACGCCGGGGGGGCTCTATGAGCAGTTCTTC. Using reference TRBV9 and TRBJ2-1 for the parts outside the CDR3, the full variable domain is DSGVTQTPKHLITATGQRVTLRCSPRSGDLSVYWYQQSLDQGLQFLIQYYNGEERAKGNILERFSAQQFPDLHSELNLSSLELGDSALYFCASSETPGGLYEQFFGPGTRLTVL.

This chain connects TRBV7-2 to TRBJ2-7; maybe TRBD1 (5 bases). The germline V gene encodes CDR1 SGHTA and CDR2 FQGNSA. The CDR3 is made up of 14 amino acids. Trimming stripped 5 bases from V and 2 bases from J, with 13 bases between. CDR3 region: CASSLNRLAYEQYF. The CDR3 nucleotides are TGTGCCAGCAGCCTTAACAGGCTAGCCTACGAGCAGTACTTC.

The chain has TRBV6-5 and TRBJ2-1; 15 bases are a match to TRBD2. The CDR3 totals 13 residues. V gave up 10 bases and J gave up 15 bases; unmatched junction bases: 10. Germline V CDR1 and CDR2: MNHEY, SVGAGI. CDR3 DNA sequence: TGTGCCAAGTTGGGACTAGCGGGGGGCCTTGGGTTCTTC. It encodes CAKLGLAGGLGFF.

The rearrangement links TRBV6-1 to TRBJ1-1; TRBD1 is a possible D gene (6 bases). CDR1 and CDR2 from the germline V gene are MNHNS and SASEGT. The length of the CDR3 is 15 residues. V was cut by 2 bases and J by 4 bases, with 14 bases left in between. Here the CDR3 reads CASSETWGAGTEAFF. The CDR3 DNA sequence: TGTGCCAGCAGTGAAACTTGGGGGGCCGGCACTGAAGCTTTCTTT.

This clone is a singleton in its sample. The gene calls are TRBV2 and TRBJ2-3, with 8 bases matching TRBD2. Germline V CDR1 and CDR2: SNHLY, FYNNEI. After removal of 6 bases from V and 6 bases from J, the junction contained 5 bases not matched to a gene. The CDR3 has 13 residues. This chain's CDR3 is CASRPGGADTQYF. CDR3 nucleotide sequence: TGTGCCAGCAGGCCCGGGGGGGCTGATACGCAGTATTTT. The complete variable domain, with remaining parts taken from reference TRBV2 and TRBJ2-3, reads EPEVTQTPSHQVTQMGQEVILRCVPISNHLYFYWYRQILGQKVEFLVSFYNNEISEKSEIFDDQFSVERPDGSNFTLKIRSTKLEDSAMYFCASRPGGADTQYFGPGTRLTVL.

The chain links TRBV19 to TRBJ2-3; TRBD2 matches 9 bases. The CDR3 has 15 residues. Germline CDR1 LNHDA, CDR2 SQIVND (reference sequence). The V segment lost 4 bases and the J segment 2 bases; nucleotides outside the gene matches: 4. The CDR3 nucleotides read TGTGCCAGTAGTAGCGGGAGGGGAGTCACAGATACGCAGTATTTT. As protein: CASSSGRGVTDTQYF.

The chain joins TRBV7-9 to TRBJ2-3, with TRBD2 identical over 13 bases. The germline V gene has CDR1 SEHNR and CDR2 FQNEAQ (reference sequence). The V segment lost 0 bases and the J segment 6 bases; nucleotides outside the gene matches: 6. The CDR3 runs to 17 residues. The CDR3 nucleotides are TGTGCCAGCAGCTTAGCGGCCGAGACTAGCGGGAGGGATACGCAGTATTTT. This codes for CASSLAAETSGRDTQYF.

This chain joins TRBV19 and TRBJ2-1; 11 positions match TRBD1. V shed 4 bases, J shed 9 bases, and the junction held 5 bases outside the gene matches. The germline V gene encodes CDR1 LNHDA and CDR2 SQIVND (reference sequence). The CDR3 length is 14 residues. The CDR3 DNA sequence: TGTGCCAGTAGTAAGGACAGGGGGCACCCTGAGCAGTTCTTC. The encoded protein is CASSKDRGHPEQFF.

The chain has TRBV6-5 and TRBJ1-1; no clear D gene. The V and J ends lost 0 bases and 6 bases respectively, with 8 bases between them. This CDR3 has 13 amino acids. Germline values: CDR1 MNHEY, CDR2 SVGAGI. The CDR3 sequence: CASSYSEGSEAFF. CDR3 coding DNA: TGTGCCAGCAGTTACTCTGAGGGATCTGAAGCTTTCTTT.

The chain joins TRBV2 to TRBJ2-5; 8 bases are shared with TRBD2. This CDR3 contains 15 residues. Germline CDR1 reads SNHLY; CDR2 reads FYNNEI. The trim removed 0 bases at V and 4 bases at J, leaving 4 bases unmatched. The CDR3 loop is CASSEAIAGRETQYF. The CDR3 region has the DNA TGTGCCAGCAGTGAAGCGATAGCGGGAAGAGAGACCCAGTACTTC.

The V call is TRBV19, the J call TRBJ2-5; TRBD1 is a possible D gene (5 bases). Germline V CDR1 and CDR2: LNHDA, SQIVND (reference sequence). Trimming shortened V by 8 bases and J by 5 bases, and 12 bases separated the two germline ends. The CDR3 loop spans 12 amino acids. The CDR3 nucleotides are TGTGCCAGTGGGTTAGGGGTCGAGACCCAGTACTTC. It codes for CASGLGVETQYF.